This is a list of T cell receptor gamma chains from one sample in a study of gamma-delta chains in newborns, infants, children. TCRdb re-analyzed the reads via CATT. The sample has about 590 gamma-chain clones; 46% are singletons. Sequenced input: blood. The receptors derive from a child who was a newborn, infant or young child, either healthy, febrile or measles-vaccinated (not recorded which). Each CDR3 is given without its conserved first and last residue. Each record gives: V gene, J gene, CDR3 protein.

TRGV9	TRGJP	ALWEMPQELGNKIKV
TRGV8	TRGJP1	ATWGYTTGWFKI
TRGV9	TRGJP	ALWDFSELGKKIKV
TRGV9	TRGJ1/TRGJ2	ALWEVQMHGYYKKL
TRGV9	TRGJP	ALWEQELGKKIKV
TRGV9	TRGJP	ALWYPRELGKKIKV
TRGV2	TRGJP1	ATWDPTGWFKI
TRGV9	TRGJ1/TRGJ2	ALWETYKKL
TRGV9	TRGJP	ALWEPQELGKKIKV
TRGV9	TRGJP	ALWEVGSELGKKIKV
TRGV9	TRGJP	ALWEVRELGKKIKV
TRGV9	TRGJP	ALWEDQELGKKIKV
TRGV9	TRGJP	ALWEVPQELGKKIKV
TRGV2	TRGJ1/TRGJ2	ATWDSGYKKL
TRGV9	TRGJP	ALWEVLGKKIKV
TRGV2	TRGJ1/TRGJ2	ATWDRQNYKKL
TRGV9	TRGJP	ALWEVQELGKKIKV
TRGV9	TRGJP	ALWEEEELGKKIKV
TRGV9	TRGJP	ALWEQGLGKKIKV
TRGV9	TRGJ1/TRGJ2	ASWEVGLNYYKKL
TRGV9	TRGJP	ALWEVKLGKKIKV
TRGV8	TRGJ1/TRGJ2	ATWDIRYKKL
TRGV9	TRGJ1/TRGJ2	ALWGGGYYKKL
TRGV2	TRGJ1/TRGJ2	ATWDEKKL
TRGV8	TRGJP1	ATLAVTTGWFKI
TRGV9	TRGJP	ALWEVVRELGKKIKV